The present entry profiles one T cell receptor (beta chain) with its context. What antigen it recognizes has not been identified. The input lacks base qualities; no much larger clone sits a single base away. The data belong to a study of blood T cell repertoires in COVID-19 (dated by TCRdb to the early 2020s). In the study overall: Samples from collaborators originated in the United States, Italy and Spain and spanned both the acute and convalescent phases of COVID-19. The repertoires were released in a freely available public database meant as a resource for research on the immune response to SARS-CoV-2. A de-identified subject ID, COVID-19 status, age in years and sex were almost always included in the sample metadata. Where available, HLA class I and class II types were taken from metadata supplied by the sample provider and were not determined by assay-based typing. Samples were obtained from the ongoing ImmuneRACE study (first 160 participants) and from about 1,300 subjects provided by 6 global collaborators. The prospective study material was composed of cDNA or gDNA derived from T cells, B-cell-depleted T cells, or PBMCs. Deeply sampled blood TCRbeta repertoires from subjects exposed to, actively infected with, or recovered from COVID-19 were included in the dataset.

Study-wide conclusions, independent of this receptor: The amount of clinical and demographic metadata varied by source and participant and was provided uncurated.

CDR1 and CDR2 are read off the germline V gene (reference sequence) as LGHDT and YNNKEL. The germline V end is reduced by 7 bases and the J end by 10 bases; junction bases left unmatched: 9. CDR3 length: 14 amino acids, cysteine to phenylalanine. Here the CDR3 DNA is all that survives: 42 bases in frame from base 1. Another Seattle source contributed samples from volunteer blood donors who had recovered from COVID-19. Each collaborating institution followed its own protocols to collect whole blood in K2EDTA tubes. For TCRbeta analysis, collaborators shipped samples as frozen whole blood, isolated PBMCs, or DNA extracted from either of those sample types. TCRbeta CDR3 regions were amplified from genomic DNA using the immunoSEQ Assay, a bias-controlled multiplex PCR. As for the authors' bioinformatics: Nucleated cell counts per sample were estimated from amplification of reference gene primers within the assay. Sequence reads were collapsed and filtered to measure the absolute abundance of every unique TCRbeta CDR3 rearrangement. Productive Simpson clonality was computed per sample as the square root of Simpson's diversity index over productive rearrangements. Not all clones reach the TCRdb copy of this immuneACCESS table, which keeps in-frame sequences only. Checked studies attribute under half of the gap to unresolved V genes and leave the rest unexplained. Clone size and the V and J calls come from that table; the DNA yielded D and trimming. The sample table shows more than 200,000 clones, and roughly 88% are seen once. 1.4% of the sample lies in the top ten.

This TCR was sampled from a woman aged 40 to 50 who had recovered from COVID-19. What was sequenced was peripheral blood. The chain is encoded by TRBV3-1 (or the pseudogene TRBV3-2) joined to TRBJ2-1; TRBD2 matches 11 bases in the middle. Read as DNA, the sequence is TGTGCCAGCACCCCAGATAGCGGGGGGGTAGAGCAGTTCTTC. This yields the protein CASTPDSGGVEQFF.